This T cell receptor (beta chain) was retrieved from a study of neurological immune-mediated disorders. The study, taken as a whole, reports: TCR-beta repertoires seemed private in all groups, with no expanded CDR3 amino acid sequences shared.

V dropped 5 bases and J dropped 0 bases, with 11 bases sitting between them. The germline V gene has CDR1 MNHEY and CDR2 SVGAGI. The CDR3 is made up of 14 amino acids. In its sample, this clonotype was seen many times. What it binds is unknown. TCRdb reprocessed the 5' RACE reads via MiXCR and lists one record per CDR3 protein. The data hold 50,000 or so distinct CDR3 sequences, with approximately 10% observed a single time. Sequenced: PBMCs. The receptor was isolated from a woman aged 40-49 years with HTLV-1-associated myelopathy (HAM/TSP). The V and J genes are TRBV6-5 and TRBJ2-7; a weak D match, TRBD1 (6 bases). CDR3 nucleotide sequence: TGTGCCAGCAGTAGGGGCAGGGGCTCCTACGAGCAGTACTTC. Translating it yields CASSRGRGSYEQYF.